A selection of T cell receptor beta chains follows, all from one sample in a study of T cell changes during pregnancy in multiple sclerosis. Repertoires were generated with immunoSEQ multiplex PCR, while TCRdb's copy carries only in-frame clones and drops some. The table lists tens of thousands of clones, 91% of them singletons. The sample in question was CD8+ T cells from peripheral blood mononuclear cells, obtained before pregnancy. These receptors originate from a female donor with multiple sclerosis, enrolled in a pregnancy study. Each CDR3 is given with its conserved first and last residue. Fields, in order: D gene, J gene, clone size, V gene, CDR3 DNA, CDR3 protein. D genes are given only for firm matches. Clone size is not always given. Where it is, it says once, few, many or a class for expanded clones.

d_gene: -
j_gene: TRBJ1-1
abundance: once
v_gene: TRBV21-1
CDR3nt: TGTGCCAGCAGCAGACAGCCCAACACGGAAGTCGCTTTGTTT
CDR3aa: CASSRQPNTEVALF

d_gene: -
j_gene: TRBJ1-1
abundance: -
v_gene: TRBV6-5
CDR3nt: TGTGCCAGCAGTTACCAGCTCACGGGGGGGAAAGCTTTCTTT
CDR3aa: CASSYQLTGGKAFF

d_gene: -
j_gene: TRBJ2-1
abundance: -
v_gene: TRBV19
CDR3nt: TGTGCCAGTAGTATACTTCCTACAGGGATAGACTACAATGAGCAGTTCTTC
CDR3aa: CASSILPTGIDYNEQFF

d_gene: -
j_gene: TRBJ2-1
abundance: -
v_gene: TRBV19
CDR3nt: TGTGCCAGTAGTATAGTGCGGGAAACGTGGGATGAGCAGTTCTTC
CDR3aa: CASSIVRETWDEQFF

d_gene: TRBD1
j_gene: TRBJ2-1
abundance: -
v_gene: TRBV14
CDR3nt: TGTGCCAGCAGCCCAGGGGGTCCTGGGACAGGGGAGTATGAGCAGTTCTTC
CDR3aa: CASSPGGPGTGEYEQFF

d_gene: TRBD2
j_gene: TRBJ2-3
abundance: -
v_gene: TRBV10-2
CDR3nt: TGCGCCAGCCTCCTCACTAGCGGGGGGGGAGAAATCGGTGGGACAGATACGCAGTATTTT
CDR3aa: CASLLTSGGGEIGGTDTQYF

d_gene: -
j_gene: TRBJ2-1
abundance: -
v_gene: TRBV6-5
CDR3nt: TGTGCCAGCAGTTCACAGGGCCGGGATCAGTTCTTC
CDR3aa: CASSSQGRDQFF

d_gene: TRBD1
j_gene: TRBJ2-1
abundance: -
v_gene: TRBV13
CDR3nt: TGTGCCAGCAGCTCGACAGGGGCCCTTAGGAATGAGCAGTTCTTC
CDR3aa: CASSSTGALRNEQFF

d_gene: TRBD2
j_gene: TRBJ2-1
abundance: -
v_gene: TRBV29-1
CDR3nt: TGCAGCGTTGATGATCGGGGGGACTACAATGAGCAGTTCTTC
CDR3aa: CSVDDRGDYNEQFF

d_gene: -
j_gene: TRBJ2-1
abundance: -
v_gene: TRBV10-3
CDR3nt: TGTGCCATCAGTGAGCCCCGCCGGAATGAGCAGTTCTTC
CDR3aa: CAISEPRRNEQFF

d_gene: TRBD1
j_gene: TRBJ1-1
abundance: once
v_gene: TRBV27
CDR3nt: TGTGCCAGCAGCCCGACAGGGGGCGCATTTGTCAGGAACACTGAAGCTTTCTTT
CDR3aa: CASSPTGGAFVRNTEAFF

d_gene: -
j_gene: TRBJ2-1
abundance: -
v_gene: TRBV6-1
CDR3nt: TGTGCCAGCTGGCAAAGAACCTACAATGAGCAGTTCTTC
CDR3aa: CASWQRTYNEQFF

d_gene: -
j_gene: TRBJ2-1
abundance: -
v_gene: TRBV5-5
CDR3nt: TGTGCCAGCAGCTTCTGGAGGAGGAATGAGCAGTTCTTC
CDR3aa: CASSFWRRNEQFF

d_gene: -
j_gene: TRBJ1-3
abundance: -
v_gene: TRBV5-1
CDR3nt: TGCGCCAGCAGCGTCGTGCCGGGGGATGACACCATATATTTT
CDR3aa: CASSVVPGDDTIYF

d_gene: TRBD1
j_gene: TRBJ2-3
abundance: -
v_gene: TRBV7-3
CDR3nt: TGTGCCAGCAGCTTTACAGGGGGCGTCCCCGATACGCAGTATTTT
CDR3aa: CASSFTGGVPDTQYF

d_gene: -
j_gene: TRBJ2-3
abundance: -
v_gene: TRBV7-9
CDR3nt: TGTGCCAGCAGCTTAGCAGGAAGGGGAGATACGCAGTATTTT
CDR3aa: CASSLAGRGDTQYF